The T cell receptor (beta chain) described here comes from a study of cytomegalovirus exposure and HLA in healthy donors. The study ran its PCR with 60 Vbeta and 13 Jbeta primers. Produced via immunoSEQ multiplex PCR; TCRdb's table is partial and in-frame only. The repertoire has 45,000 to 60,000 clones, over 70% of them found once; the top ten carry approximately 2.7%. The germline V gene encodes CDR1 MDHEN and CDR2 SYDVKM. V lost 5 bases to trimming and J lost 0 bases, with 11 bases between them. The CDR3 consists of 14 residues. Sequenced sample: PBMCs. This receptor was identified in a man younger than 35 in good health and CMV-seronegative. This sequence joins TRBV28 and TRBJ2-7; weak D call: TRBD2 (5 bases). DNA of the CDR3: TGTGCCAGCAGTCTCCGGACTGTCTCCTACGAGCAGTACTTC. It translates to CASSLRTVSYEQYF.